This TCR beta chain originates from a study of cytomegalovirus exposure and HLA in healthy donors (dated by TCRdb to 2016 to 2017). Study-wide context: According to an earlier analysis of 587 of the donors, some 180 million T cells yielded roughly 100 million unique TCR beta sequences and 276 Gb of sequence data. An earlier analysis of 587 of the donors used high-throughput TCR beta sequencing to judge whether each TCR beta V gene segment behaved as functional or pseudogenic. The study was designed to test whether signatures of past pathogen exposure could be identified by cataloging public T cell receptors. Besides the first cohort of around 670 subjects, a separate validation cohort made up of 95 to 150 different subjects was used. Both class I and class II loci were covered by HLA typing, at four-digit resolution. About five DR-DQ haplotypes were treated as single units for association and clustering because of strong linkage in the cohort. The study combined high-throughput TCR immunosequencing, statistical association of individual TCRs with disease status, and machine learning to predict cytomegalovirus infection status. Donor age, sex, ethnicity and CMV serostatus were compiled together with the repertoire data. In a later analysis, previously published TCR beta repertoires from several hundred donors were re-analyzed and high-resolution HLA genotyping was added so that TCR occurrence patterns could be studied. The number of donors typed differed by locus, with 629-630 for A, B, C, DRB1 and DQB1, roughly 520 for DQA1, 600 to 610 for DPA1, and around 450 for DPB1. Among the approximately 400 genotyped donors, around 81% belonged to the genetic ancestry cluster associated with self-reported Caucasian donors. Among approximately 370 genotyped donors of the cohort, an average of approximately 240,000 unique TCR beta nucleotide sequences was sequenced per donor, of which 15% to 20% were non-productive. Using immunosequencing, the study profiled T cell repertoires from 666 subjects and related those repertoires to cytomegalovirus serostatus. An early release that covered roughly 600 HLA-typed donors contained approximately 300 gigabases of sequencing data and about 93 million unique TCR sequences. All discovery cohort repertoires had been generated on a single sequencing platform. The later analysis used no new phenotypic data to find candidate immune exposures, relying instead on TCR beta sequences and their occurrence across donors. A later genetic analysis used genome-wide SNP genotypes for about 60% of the roughly 700 donors, treating that subset as a discovery cohort. Study-wide conclusions, independent of this receptor: A cluster of highly shared sequence variants was judged likely to be a technical artifact of the sequencing pipeline. In vitro tests confirmed that a few of the cytomegalovirus-associated TCR beta chains recognize cytomegalovirus antigens. In a later analysis, HLA-associated TCR beta chains were found to be more clonally expanded and to have lower generation probabilities than equally common non-associated chains. In an earlier analysis of about 600 of the donors, most TCR beta V segments appeared in productive rearrangements about 87% or about 30% of the time, broadly matching IMGT annotations. Because some donors lacked HLA typing at each locus, the association tests relied only on the typed subset. Assigning TCR associations to individual alleles was difficult when HLA alleles, especially DR and DQ, strongly co-occurred. A further reported finding was that TCR beta sequences accurately predicted the HLA-A and HLA-B alleles for most subjects in the first cohort. The only immune exposure information available for the cohort was CMV serostatus. This cohort had only TCR beta chains sequenced, and the lack of alpha or paired-chain data limited which features could be detected. Correlated functional status among segregating V segments might reflect linkage disequilibrium, but an unknown experimental factor could not be ruled out. In the study, some 160 TCR beta chains were listed as associated with cytomegalovirus. A later genetic analysis associated a missense DCLRE1C variant with V-gene and J-gene trimming of TCR beta chains, and an independent cohort replicated the association. In a later analysis, several top co-occurrence clusters were reported to appear linked to parvovirus B19, influenza, CMV and Epstein-Barr virus. In a later analysis, 16,951 TCR beta sequences were associated with specific HLA alleles at a false discovery rate of 0.05. Sequencing depth was assumed to be roughly uniform across donors in the presence/absence analyses, though that assumption may not hold. In a later analysis, the rate of TCR association differed among HLA loci, with DRB1 alleles having the most associated TCRs and HLA-C alleles having the fewest. The classifier was reported to diagnose cytomegalovirus status with high specificity and sensitivity in both the original and validation cohorts. Compared with the roughly 710-donor mean, donors in an Asian-associated ancestry cluster had fewer N-insertions in productive TCRs, according to a later genetic analysis. Because the 87-base-pair reads could not distinguish some IMGT-functional V segments, including TRBV6-2 and TRBV6-3, those segments were excluded. According to the authors, the approach could potentially be generalized to other disease states and immunological phenotypes. Some 16 rarely observed V segments, including chromosome 9 orphons, were excluded from the earlier analysis of 550 to 700 of the donors because counts were too low. Most TCR sequences were observed very rarely across donors, whereas some public TCRs were present in many individuals. Most CMV-associated TCR beta chains appeared to be HLA-restricted in a later analysis, and the HLA associations seemed to be driven largely by CMV exposure.

Regarding this clone: Its antigen remains undetermined. Base qualities are not at hand, and no much larger clone is one base apart.

The cohort comprised around 690 healthy bone marrow donors. All cohort members were sampled while nominally healthy, although unrecorded immune exposures were likely present. The donor was CMV seropositive and was included in the group of approximately 300 seropositive cohort members. A peripheral blood sample was provided by each donor, and peripheral blood mononuclear cells were used for TCR beta sequencing. Genomic DNA extraction from the blood cell samples was performed with the Qiagen DNeasy Blood Extraction Kit. Measured from the cysteine to the phenylalanine, the CDR3 is 13 residues long. The kept DNA is CDR3 alone, 39 bases in frame from the first base. The germline V gene (reference sequence) gives CDR1 as GTSNPN and CDR2 as SVGIG. The germline V and J ends show losses of 2 bases and 10 bases respectively, and no gene match explains 5 bases of the junction. To prepare the library, the immunoSEQ multiplex PCR assay was applied. The multiplex PCR relied on a mix of 60 forward primers for TCR Vbeta segments and 13 reverse primers for TCR Jbeta segments. Amplification of the CDR3 region of rearranged TCR beta genes was performed with a multiplex PCR assay on genomic DNA. On the Illumina HiSeq System, the amplified TCR beta libraries were sequenced as 87-base-pair reads. In the source study's methods: A later analysis tallied roughly 76 million unique TCR beta chains across the 600 to 700 repertoires, and about 10 million of those chains were shared by two or more donors. To remove PCR and sequencing errors, raw reads were error-corrected and collapsed into unique sequences using a nearest-neighbor algorithm that merged closely related sequences. Alignment of CDR3 sequences to IMGT reference sequences was used to assign V, D and J gene segments. For a sequence to be retained, at least a six-nucleotide match to both a V gene segment and a J gene segment was required. Rearrangements were called productive when the CDR3 lacked stop codons and stayed in frame with V and J; all others were non-productive. Following IMGT convention, CDR3 was defined as the stretch from the second conserved V-encoded cysteine to the conserved J-encoded phenylalanine. In an earlier analysis of roughly 610 of the donors, sequences lacking an unambiguous match to a single V gene segment were excluded. An earlier analysis of a few hundred of the donors called V segments functional above 56.7% productive rearrangements and segregating when the between-donor standard deviation exceeded 5%. A statistical classification framework was built for diagnosing cytomegalovirus status from the catalog of TCR beta chain sequences. In a later analysis, TCR nucleotide sequences were compared against IMGT/GENE-DB human TR gene sequences so that V and J genes could be assigned. The TCRdist pipeline was used in a later analysis to assign CDR3 sequences and most-parsimonious VDJ recombination scenarios. In a later analysis, each TCR beta chain was defined by its CDR3 amino acid sequence together with its V-gene family, and reads without a unique V-gene family were excluded. A later analysis removed several hundred highly shared, low-generation-probability nucleotide sequences to deal with suspected cross-contamination and a sequencing artifact. For each public chain, a later analysis derived a clonal expansion index from normalized ranks of inferred template counts within each repertoire. In a later analysis, generation probabilities were computed using a VDJ recombination model fitted to out-of-frame rearrangements, and the results were checked against IGoR. A later analysis scored TCR-TCR, TCR-HLA and TCR-CMV co-occurrence with hypergeometric tests, applying a repertoire-size bias correction to TCR pairs. A later analysis estimated false discovery rates by permuting HLA or CMV assignments 20 times. A later analysis grouped co-occurring TCRs with DBSCAN, adding TCRdist sequence similarity when clustering within HLA-allele-positive subsets. Repertoires with fewer than 30,000 or more than 120,000 public chains, plus five repertoires with anomalous nucleotide sharing, were excluded from co-occurrence clustering. In TCRdb, the immuneACCESS table is reduced to in-frame sequences with V and J assigned. These tables do not hold every clone; where another copy was compared, an unresolved V gene accounts for under half, and the others remain unexplained. V and J calls and clone size come straight from that table; D and trimming were deduced from the DNA. The sample table shows approximately 80,000 clones, and 65% to 75% are seen once. The ten largest clones capture approximately 16% of the sample.

The receptor's source is a woman aged 40 to 50 in good health and CMV-seropositive. The rearranged chain carries TRBV30 and TRBJ1-6; 7 bases in the middle match TRBD1. Sequencing used PBMCs. Here is the DNA: TGTGCCTGGAGTAGAGGACAGGAATCACCCCTCCACTTT. Its amino acids are CAWSRGQESPLHF.